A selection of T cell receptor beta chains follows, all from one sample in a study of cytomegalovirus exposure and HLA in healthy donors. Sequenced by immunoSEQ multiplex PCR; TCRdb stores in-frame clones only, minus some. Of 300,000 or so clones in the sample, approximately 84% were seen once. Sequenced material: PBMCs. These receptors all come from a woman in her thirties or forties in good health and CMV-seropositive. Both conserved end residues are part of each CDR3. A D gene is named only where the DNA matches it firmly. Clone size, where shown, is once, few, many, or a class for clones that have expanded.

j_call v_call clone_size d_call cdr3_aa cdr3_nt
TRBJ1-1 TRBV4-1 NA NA CASSQDRWNTEAFF TGCGCCAGCAGCCAAGACAGGTGGAACACTGAAGCTTTCTTT
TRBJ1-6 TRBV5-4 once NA CASSPLGGPQGMAPLHF TGTGCCAGCAGCCCCCTTGGAGGCCCACAGGGAATGGCACCCCTCCACTTT
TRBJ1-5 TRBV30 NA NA CAWSVRGGGQPQHF TGTGCCTGGAGTGTAAGGGGGGGCGGTCAGCCCCAGCATTTT
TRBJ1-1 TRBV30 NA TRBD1 CACTTGNGEAFF TGTGCCTGTACGACAGGGAACGGTGAAGCTTTCTTT
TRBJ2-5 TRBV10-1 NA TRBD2 CASSDLAGEGETQYF TGCGCCAGCAGTGATTTAGCGGGAGAAGGAGAGACCCAGTACTTC
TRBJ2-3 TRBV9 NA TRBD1 CASSVSPGQGQDTQYF TGTGCCAGCAGCGTTTCCCCCGGACAGGGTCAAGATACGCAGTATTTT
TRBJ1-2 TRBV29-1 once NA CSVVDRPNYGYTF TGCAGCGTCGTTGACAGGCCTAACTATGGCTACACCTTC
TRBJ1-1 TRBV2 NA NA CASSQGLNTEAFF TGTGCCAGCAGTCAGGGGCTGAACACTGAAGCTTTCTTT
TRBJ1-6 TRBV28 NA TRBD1 CASSNPGQGNSPLHF TGTGCCAGCAGTAACCCGGGACAGGGGAATTCACCCCTCCACTTT
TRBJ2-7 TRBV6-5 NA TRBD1 CASSWTGTGGEQYF TGTGCCAGCAGTTGGACCGGGACAGGGGGCGAGCAGTACTTC
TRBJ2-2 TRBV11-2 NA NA CASSFRQSTGELFF TGTGCCAGCAGCTTCCGCCAGTCCACCGGGGAGCTGTTTTTT
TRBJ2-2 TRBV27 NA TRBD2 CASRLAGAGYTGELFF TGTGCCAGCAGACTAGCGGGAGCGGGGTACACCGGGGAGCTGTTTTTT
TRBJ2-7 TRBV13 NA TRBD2 CASSPRAGSYEQYF TGTGCCAGCAGCCCCCGAGCGGGATCCTACGAGCAGTACTTC
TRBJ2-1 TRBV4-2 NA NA CASSHVPGQPYYNEQFF TGTGCCAGCAGCCACGTTCCGGGACAACCTTACTACAATGAGCAGTTCTTC
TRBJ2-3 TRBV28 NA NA CASRTDPSTDTQYF TGTGCCAGCAGGACAGACCCTAGCACAGATACGCAGTATTTT
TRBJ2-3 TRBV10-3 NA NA CAISESGVSATTDTQYF TGTGCCATCAGTGAGTCGGGAGTCTCAGCGACCACAGATACGCAGTATTTT
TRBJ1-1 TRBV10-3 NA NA CAISSQRGGEAFF TGTGCCATCAGCTCTCAGCGGGGGGGTGAAGCTTTCTTT
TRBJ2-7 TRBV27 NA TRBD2 CASSLYGGGPPYEQYF TGTGCCAGCAGTTTATATGGGGGAGGGCCTCCCTACGAGCAGTACTTC
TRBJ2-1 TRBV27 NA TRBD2 CASSLGVGKMAGGRNEQFF TGTGCCAGCAGTTTGGGGGTCGGAAAGATGGCGGGAGGTCGCAATGAGCAGTTCTTC
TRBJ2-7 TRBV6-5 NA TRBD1 CASSYGGQTLPYEQYF TGTGCCAGCAGTTATGGGGGACAGACTTTACCCTACGAGCAGTACTTC
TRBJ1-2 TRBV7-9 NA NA CASSSPGFNYGYTF TGTGCCAGCAGCTCGCCGGGATTCAACTATGGCTACACCTTC
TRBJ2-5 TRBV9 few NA CASSVGRATETQYF TGTGCCAGCAGCGTAGGGAGGGCCACGGAGACCCAGTACTTC
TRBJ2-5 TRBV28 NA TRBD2 CASSSGTSGTRETQYF TGTGCCAGCAGTTCCGGGACTAGCGGGACCCGGGAGACCCAGTACTTC
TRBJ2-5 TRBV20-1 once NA CSETGPETQYF TGCAGTGAAACTGGTCCGGAGACCCAGTACTTC
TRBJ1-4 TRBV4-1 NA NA CASIPAELTEKLFF TGCGCCAGCATTCCGGCGGAGTTAACTGAAAAACTGTTTTTT
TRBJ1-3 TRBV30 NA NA CAWSPSRGGIGNTIYF TGTGCCTGGAGTCCCTCAAGGGGAGGGATTGGAAACACCATATATTTT
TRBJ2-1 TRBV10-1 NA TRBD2 CASWIAGGPYNEQFF TGCGCCAGCTGGATAGCGGGAGGCCCGTACAATGAGCAGTTCTTC